This TCR beta chain was obtained from a study of shared clonotypes between healthy human individuals. The CDR3 length is 15 residues. CDR1 is SGHTS and CDR2 is YDEGEE in the germline V gene. Losses at the gene ends were 4 bases for V and 12 bases for J; bases not matched to a gene: 9. Across several immunoSEQ plates, the genomic DNA of each subset was split evenly. TCRdb keeps only in-frame clones here, not all; method: immunoSEQ multiplex PCR. Of about 470,000 clones in the sample, more than 75% were seen once. The study enrolled healthy HIV-negative adults without recent acute infections or vaccinations as donors. Donors were Caucasian adults residing in Nashville, Tennessee, USA.

The sequence was collected from a woman aged 40 to 50 in good health. Some clones in this sample may be carry-over from other donors' samples. The V and J genes are TRBV5-8 and TRBJ2-1; 14 nucleotides match TRBD2. Sequencing used PBMCs. CDR3 nucleotide sequence: TGTGCCAGCAGCCCCCGACTAGCGGGAGGGCCAGTGCAGTTCTTC. Encoded protein: CASSPRLAGGPVQFF.